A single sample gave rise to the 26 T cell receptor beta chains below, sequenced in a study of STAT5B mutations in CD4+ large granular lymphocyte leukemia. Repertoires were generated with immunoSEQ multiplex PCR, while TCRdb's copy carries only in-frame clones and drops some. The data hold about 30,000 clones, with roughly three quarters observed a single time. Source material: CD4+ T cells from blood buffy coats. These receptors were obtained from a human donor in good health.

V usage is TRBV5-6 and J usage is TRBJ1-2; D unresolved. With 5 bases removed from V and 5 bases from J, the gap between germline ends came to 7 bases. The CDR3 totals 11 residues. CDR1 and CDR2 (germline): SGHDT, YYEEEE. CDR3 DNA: TGTGCCAGCAGAGCTGAGTATGGCTACACCTTC. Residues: CASRAEYGYTF.

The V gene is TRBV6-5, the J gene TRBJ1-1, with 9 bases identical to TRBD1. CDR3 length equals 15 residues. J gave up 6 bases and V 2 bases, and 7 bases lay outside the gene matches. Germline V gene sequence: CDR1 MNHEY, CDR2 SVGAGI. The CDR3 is CASSYIDRGSAEAFF. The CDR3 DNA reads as TGTGCCAGCAGTTACATCGACAGGGGGTCTGCTGAAGCTTTCTTT.

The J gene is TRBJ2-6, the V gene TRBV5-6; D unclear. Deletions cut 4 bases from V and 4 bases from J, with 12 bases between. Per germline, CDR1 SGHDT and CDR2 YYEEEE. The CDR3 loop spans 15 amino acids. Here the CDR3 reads CASSVSGGGANVLTF. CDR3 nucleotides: TGTGCCAGCAGCGTCTCGGGCGGAGGGGCCAACGTCCTGACTTTC.

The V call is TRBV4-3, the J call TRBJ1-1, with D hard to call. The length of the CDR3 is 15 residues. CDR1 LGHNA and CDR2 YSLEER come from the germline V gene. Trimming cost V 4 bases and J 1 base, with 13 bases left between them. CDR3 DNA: TGCGCCAGCAGCCTAACTAGACTATCGAACACTGAAGCTTTCTTT. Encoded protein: CASSLTRLSNTEAFF.

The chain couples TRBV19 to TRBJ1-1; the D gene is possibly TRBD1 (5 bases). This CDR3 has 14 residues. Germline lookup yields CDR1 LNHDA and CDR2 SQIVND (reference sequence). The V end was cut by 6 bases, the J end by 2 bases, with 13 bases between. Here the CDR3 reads CASRQGLFNTEAFF. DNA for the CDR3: TGTGCCAGTAGGCAGGGCTTATTCAACACTGAAGCTTTCTTT.

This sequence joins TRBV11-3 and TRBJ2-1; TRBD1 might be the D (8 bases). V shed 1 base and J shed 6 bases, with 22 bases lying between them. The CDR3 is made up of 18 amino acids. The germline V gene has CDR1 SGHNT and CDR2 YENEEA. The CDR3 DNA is TGTGCCAGCAGCTTAGGGGTGTTGTCGACAGGGGAGGGCAATGAGCAGTTCTTC. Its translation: CASSLGVLSTGEGNEQFF.

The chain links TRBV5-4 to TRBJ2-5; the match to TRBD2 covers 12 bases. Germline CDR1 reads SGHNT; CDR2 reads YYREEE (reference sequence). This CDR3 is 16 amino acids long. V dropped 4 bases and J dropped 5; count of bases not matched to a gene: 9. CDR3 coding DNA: TGTGCCAGCAGCCCCTCTAGCGGGGGGGCCGGGGAGACCCAGTACTTC. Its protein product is CASSPSSGGAGETQYF.

Here the CDR3 reads CASSPGGRVTEAFF. For the CDR3, the DNA is TGTGCCAGCTCACCAGGGGGGCGAGTCACTGAAGCTTTCTTT. The rearrangement links TRBV18 to TRBJ1-1, with a tentative D call TRBD1 (6 bases). V was cut by 2 bases and J by 4 bases, with 11 bases left in between. This CDR3 is 14 amino acids long. CDR1 and CDR2 from the germline V gene are KGHSH and LQKENI.

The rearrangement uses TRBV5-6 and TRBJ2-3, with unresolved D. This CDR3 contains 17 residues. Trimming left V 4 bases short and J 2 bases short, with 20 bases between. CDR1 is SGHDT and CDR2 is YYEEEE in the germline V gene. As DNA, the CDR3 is TGTGCCAGCAGCCCACCTAGTCCACTTATATTCACAGATACGCAGTATTTT. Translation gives CASSPPSPLIFTDTQYF.

The CDR3 DNA sequence: TGTGCTAGTGGCCCAGAACTAGGCACCGGGGAGCTGTTTTTT. Translating it yields CASGPELGTGELFF. J is TRBJ2-2 and V is TRBV12-5, with TRBD2 as a possible D gene (5 bases). V was clipped by 6 bases and J by 4 bases, with 12 bases between them. The CDR3 loop spans 14 amino acids. From germline, CDR1 is LGHNT and CDR2 FRNRAP.

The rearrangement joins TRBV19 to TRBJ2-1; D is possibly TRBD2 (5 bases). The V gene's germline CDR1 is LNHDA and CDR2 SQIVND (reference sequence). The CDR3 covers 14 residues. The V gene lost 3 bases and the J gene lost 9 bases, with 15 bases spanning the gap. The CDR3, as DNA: TGTGCCAGTAGTATGAGCGGTGGTGCAAGTGAGCAGTTCTTC. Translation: CASSMSGGASEQFF.

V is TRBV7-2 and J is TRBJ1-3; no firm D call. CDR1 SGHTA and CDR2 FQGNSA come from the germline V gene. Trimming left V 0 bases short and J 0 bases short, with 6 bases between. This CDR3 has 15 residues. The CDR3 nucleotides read TGTGCCAGCAGCTTAGCTCCGTACTCTGGAAACACCATATATTTT. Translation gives CASSLAPYSGNTIYF.

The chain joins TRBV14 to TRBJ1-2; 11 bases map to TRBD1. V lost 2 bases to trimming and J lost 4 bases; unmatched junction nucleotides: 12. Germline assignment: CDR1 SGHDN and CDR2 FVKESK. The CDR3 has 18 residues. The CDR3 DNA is TGTGCCAGCAGCCAAAGGACAGGGGGCCGTGACCTTCTCTATGGCTACACCTTC. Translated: CASSQRTGGRDLLYGYTF.

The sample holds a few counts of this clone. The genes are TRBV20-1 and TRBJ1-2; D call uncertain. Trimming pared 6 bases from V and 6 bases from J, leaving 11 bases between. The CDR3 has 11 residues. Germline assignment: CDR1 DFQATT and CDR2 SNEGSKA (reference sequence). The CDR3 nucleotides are TGCAGTGCCAGCGGGGTTGATGGCTACACCTTC. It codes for CSASGVDGYTF.

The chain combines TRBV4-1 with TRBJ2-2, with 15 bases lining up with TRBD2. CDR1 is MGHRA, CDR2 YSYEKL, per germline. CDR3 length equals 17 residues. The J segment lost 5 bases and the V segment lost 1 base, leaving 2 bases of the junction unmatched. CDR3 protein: CASSQGGLAGGTGELFF. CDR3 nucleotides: TGCGCCAGCAGCCAAGGGGGACTAGCGGGGGGAACCGGGGAGCTGTTTTTT.

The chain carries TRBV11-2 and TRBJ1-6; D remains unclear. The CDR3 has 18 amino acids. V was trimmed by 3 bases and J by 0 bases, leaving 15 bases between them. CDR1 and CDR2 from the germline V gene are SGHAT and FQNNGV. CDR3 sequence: CASSFPPTGSSYNSPLHF. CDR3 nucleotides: TGTGCCAGCAGCTTCCCCCCGACGGGGAGCTCCTATAATTCACCCCTCCACTTT.

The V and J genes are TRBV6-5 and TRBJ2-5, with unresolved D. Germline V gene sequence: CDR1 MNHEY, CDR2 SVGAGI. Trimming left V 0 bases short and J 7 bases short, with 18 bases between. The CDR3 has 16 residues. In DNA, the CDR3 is TGTGCCAGCAGTTACTCTTCGCTAGTAGGGTCTAGGACCCAGTACTTC. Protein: CASSYSSLVGSRTQYF.

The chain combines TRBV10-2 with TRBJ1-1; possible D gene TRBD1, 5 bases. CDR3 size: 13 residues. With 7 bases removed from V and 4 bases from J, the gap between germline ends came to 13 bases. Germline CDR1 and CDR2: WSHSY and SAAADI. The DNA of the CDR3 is TGCGCCAGCAACCAAGGGGATTTCACTGAAGCTTTCTTT. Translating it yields CASNQGDFTEAFF.

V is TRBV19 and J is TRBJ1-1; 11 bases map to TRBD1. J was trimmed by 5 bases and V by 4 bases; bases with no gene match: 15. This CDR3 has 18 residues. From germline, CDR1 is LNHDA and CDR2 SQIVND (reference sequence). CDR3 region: CASSTRTGGAGKGTEAFF. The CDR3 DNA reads TGTGCCAGTAGTACAAGGACAGGGGGCGCTGGTAAAGGGACTGAAGCTTTCTTT.

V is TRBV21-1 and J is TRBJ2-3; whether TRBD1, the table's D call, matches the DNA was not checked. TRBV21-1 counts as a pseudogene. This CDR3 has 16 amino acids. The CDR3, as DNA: TGTGCCAGCAGCAAAGCAATCAGGGGGAGCACAGATACGCAGTATTTT. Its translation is CASSKAIRGSTDTQYF.

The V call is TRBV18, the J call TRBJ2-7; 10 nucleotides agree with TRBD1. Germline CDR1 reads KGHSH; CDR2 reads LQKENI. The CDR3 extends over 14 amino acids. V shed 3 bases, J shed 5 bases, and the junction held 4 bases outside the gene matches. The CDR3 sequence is CASSPTGGIDEQYF. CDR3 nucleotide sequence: TGTGCCAGCTCACCGACAGGGGGCATCGACGAGCAGTACTTC.

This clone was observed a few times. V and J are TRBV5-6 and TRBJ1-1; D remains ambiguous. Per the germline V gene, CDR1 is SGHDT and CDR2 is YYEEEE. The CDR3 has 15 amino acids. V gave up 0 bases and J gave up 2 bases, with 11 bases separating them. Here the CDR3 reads CASSLGHYPNTEAFF. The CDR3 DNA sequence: TGTGCCAGCAGCTTGGGACATTACCCCAACACTGAAGCTTTCTTT.

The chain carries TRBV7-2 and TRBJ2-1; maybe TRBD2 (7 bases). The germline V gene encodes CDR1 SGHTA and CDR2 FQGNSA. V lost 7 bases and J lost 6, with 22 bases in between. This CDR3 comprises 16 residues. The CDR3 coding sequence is TGTGCCAGCACTCCGCGGGGCCGGGGGGCCTTCAATGAGCAGTTCTTC. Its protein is CASTPRGRGAFNEQFF.

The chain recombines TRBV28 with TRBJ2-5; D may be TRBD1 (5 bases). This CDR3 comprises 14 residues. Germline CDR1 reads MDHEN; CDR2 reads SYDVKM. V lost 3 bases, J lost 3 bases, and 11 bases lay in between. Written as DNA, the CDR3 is TGTGCCAGCAGTTTGGTAGGGGCGAAAGAGACCCAGTACTTC. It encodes CASSLVGAKETQYF.

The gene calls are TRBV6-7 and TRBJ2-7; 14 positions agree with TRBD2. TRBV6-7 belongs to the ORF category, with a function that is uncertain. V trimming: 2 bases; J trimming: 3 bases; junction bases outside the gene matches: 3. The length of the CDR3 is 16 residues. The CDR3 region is CASSYPGTSGSYEQYV. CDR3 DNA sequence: TGTGCCAGCAGTTACCCAGGGACTAGCGGGAGCTACGAGCAGTACGTC.

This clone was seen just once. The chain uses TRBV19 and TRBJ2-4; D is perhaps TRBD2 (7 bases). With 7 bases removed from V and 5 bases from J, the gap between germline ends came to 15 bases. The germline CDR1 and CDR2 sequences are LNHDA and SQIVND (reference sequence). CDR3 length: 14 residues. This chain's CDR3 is CASNKGGFENIQYF. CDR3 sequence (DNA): TGTGCCAGTAATAAGGGGGGGTTTGAAAACATTCAGTACTTC.